A single sample gave rise to the 4 T cell receptor beta chains below, sequenced in a study of cytomegalovirus exposure and HLA in healthy donors (dated by TCRdb to 2016 to 2017). Library prep was done by the immunoSEQ multiplex PCR assay. The multiplex PCR relied on a mix of 60 forward primers for TCR Vbeta segments and 13 reverse primers for TCR Jbeta segments. Entries here come from immuneACCESS through TCRdb and include only in-frame sequences with V and J called. Some clones fail to appear in such tables; in the studies checked, an unresolved V gene covers under half of the shortfall, and the cause of the remainder is unknown. For this sample there are about 160,000 clones; about four fifths appear just once. About 4% of the sample comes from the top ten. Sequencing was done on a sample of PBMCs. The receptors shown here come from a man in his fifties in good health and CMV-seropositive.

The chain uses TRBV27 and TRBJ2-1, with D maybe TRBD1 (5 bases). Trimming took off 0 bases at V and 6 bases at J, with 9 bases between the two ends. The CDR3 sequence is 14 residues long. In germline, CDR1 is MNHEY, CDR2 SMNVEV (reference sequence). The CDR3 sequence: CASSLSDISNEQFF. The CDR3 DNA reads TGTGCCAGCAGTTTATCGGACATAAGCAATGAGCAGTTCTTC.

This chain connects TRBV5-4 to TRBJ1-2; no reliable D call. This CDR3 spans 14 amino acids. V was trimmed by 1 base and J by 2 bases, leaving 9 bases between them. The V gene's germline CDR1 is SGHNT and CDR2 YYREEE (reference sequence). The CDR3 DNA reads TGTGCCAGCAGCTTGAGTCTGGAGAACTATGGCTACACCTTC. It specifies CASSLSLENYGYTF. Full variable domain (remainder filled in from reference TRBV5-4 and TRBJ1-2): ETGVTQSPTHLIKTRGQQVTLRCSSQSGHNTVSWYQQALGQGPQFIFQYYREEENGRGNFPPRFSGLQFPNYSSELNVNALELDDSALYLCASSLSLENYGYTFGSGTRLTVV.

This sequence joins TRBV30 and TRBJ1-2, with 9 bases matching TRBD1. Trimming took 4 bases from V and 3 from J; bases not matched to a gene: 15. Germline values: CDR1 GTSNPN, CDR2 SVGIG (reference sequence). The CDR3 covers 17 residues. CDR3 coding DNA: TGTGCCTGGAAGGGGACAGGGACCGGGGTAATTTACTATGGCTACACCTTC. This gives the protein CAWKGTGTGVIYYGYTF.

The rearrangement links TRBV29-1 to TRBJ2-2, with TRBD1 as a possible D gene (5 bases). CDR3 length: 13 residues. From germline, CDR1 is SQVTM and CDR2 ANQGSEA. Trimming shortened V by 6 bases and J by 2 bases, and 10 bases separated the two germline ends. The CDR3 bases are TGCAGCGTACTGACAGAAAACACCGGGGAGCTGTTTTTT. It specifies CSVLTENTGELFF.